Listed below are T cell receptor beta chains from one sample, sequenced in a study of Ad26.COV2.S vaccination and SARS-CoV-2 variants. Using immunoSEQ multiplex PCR, the repertoire was profiled, and TCRdb retains in-frame clones only, with some absent. The sample has 350,000 to 550,000 clones, 75% to 90% seen once. The sequences come from peripheral blood, collected in a trial of Ad26.COV2.S vaccine versus placebo. All receptors come from a person aged 18-60 years who received the Ad26.COV2.S COVID-19 vaccine or a placebo. CDR3s include the opening cysteine and the closing phenylalanine or tryptophan. D genes are given only for firm matches. The size field is filled for only some rows; it gives once, few, many or a size class.

d_gene	abundance	v_gene	j_gene	CDR3nt	CDR3aa
.	.	TRBV12-3/TRBV12-4	TRBJ1-1	TGTGCCAGCAGCCGGATGGTAAACACTGAAGCTTTCTTT	CASSRMVNTEAFF
.	.	TRBV7-9	TRBJ2-3	TGTGCCAGCAGCCCACTAGGAAGCACAGATACGCAGTATTTT	CASSPLGSTDTQYF
.	.	TRBV3-1/TRBV3-2	TRBJ1-1	TGTGCCAGCAGCCAGAGGGACTCGAACACTGAAGCTTTCTTT	CASSQRDSNTEAFF
.	.	TRBV7-3	TRBJ2-1	TGTGCCAGCAGCCCGATGAGTAGGGGGTACAATGAGCAGTTCTTC	CASSPMSRGYNEQFF
TRBD1	once	TRBV29-1	TRBJ1-5	TGCAGCGTCAGGACAGGGGATCAGCCCCAGCATTTT	CSVRTGDQPQHF
.	.	TRBV7-2	TRBJ2-1	TGTGCCAGCAGCCCCATGGGTGTGGGCGGATCTTACAATGAGCAGTTCTTC	CASSPMGVGGSYNEQFF
.	.	TRBV7-9	TRBJ1-3	TGTGCCAGCAGCCCCGTACCCTTATCTGGAAACACCATATATTTT	CASSPVPLSGNTIYF
TRBD2	.	TRBV4-3	TRBJ2-3	TGCGCCAGCAGCCATTGGGGCCCGAGGGACGGGACTAGCGGGGCGGATACGCAGTATTTT	CASSHWGPRDGTSGADTQYF
.	.	TRBV7-2	TRBJ1-1	TGTGCCAGCAGCTTTATCCAAGGATGGGATACTGAAGCTTTCTTT	CASSFIQGWDTEAFF
TRBD2	.	TRBV20-1	TRBJ2-1	TGCAGTGCTAGTAACCCGCGGGAGAGCTCCTACAATGAGCAGTTCTTC	CSASNPRESSYNEQFF
.	.	TRBV12-3/TRBV12-4	TRBJ1-6	TGTGCCAGCAGTTTTACAACGAATTCACCCCTCCACTTT	CASSFTTNSPLHF
.	.	TRBV30	TRBJ1-1	TGTGCCTGGACTTCGGGACGGATGAACACTGAAGCTTTCTTT	CAWTSGRMNTEAFF
TRBD1	.	TRBV2	TRBJ2-5	TGTGCTGGGACAGAGCTCCAAGAGACCCAGTACTTC	CAGTELQETQYF
TRBD1	once	TRBV7-2	TRBJ1-2	TGTGCCAGCAGCTTAGACCCGACAGGGGATTATGGCTACACCTTC	CASSLDPTGDYGYTF
.	.	TRBV18	TRBJ1-6	TGTGCCAGCTCACCCACGGGCGAGTTCTATAATTCACCCCTCCACTTT	CASSPTGEFYNSPLHF
.	.	TRBV29-1	TRBJ2-7	TGCAGCGTTGTCGGGGTAGGGTACGAGCAGTACTTC	CSVVGVGYEQYF
TRBD1	.	TRBV27	TRBJ1-5	TGTGCCAGCAGTGGGACAGGGCATCAGCCCCAGCATTTT	CASSGTGHQPQHF
.	.	TRBV19	TRBJ1-4	TGTGCCAGTAGTTCCGGGACTGGGCTCGGGGAAAAACTGTTTTTT	CASSSGTGLGEKLFF
.	.	TRBV4-1	TRBJ2-1	TGCGCCAGCAGTCCAAGGACAGCCCCCTACAATGAGCAGTTCTTC	CASSPRTAPYNEQFF
TRBD2	.	TRBV2	TRBJ2-3	TGTGCCAGCAACCGAGGGCTAGCGGGGTATCTAGATACGCAGTATTTT	CASNRGLAGYLDTQYF
.	.	TRBV7-6	TRBJ1-1	TGTGCCAGCAGCCTCGGAGGTATGAACACTGAAGCTTTCTTT	CASSLGGMNTEAFF
.	.	TRBV7-2	TRBJ1-3	TGTGCCAGCAGCTCCGCGACCTTAAACACCATATATTTT	CASSSATLNTIYF
TRBD2	.	TRBV27	TRBJ2-1	TGTGCCAGCAGTTCCAGGACTAGCGGCGCTTACAATGAGCAGTTCTTC	CASSSRTSGAYNEQFF
.	.	TRBV9	TRBJ1-5	TGTGCCAGCAGCGGGACGTCTAAGTTTCAGCCCCAGCATTTT	CASSGTSKFQPQHF
.	.	TRBV5-5	TRBJ1-2	TGTGCCAGCAGCTCGATACAGGGCCTCTATGGCTACACCTTC	CASSSIQGLYGYTF
.	.	TRBV7-9	TRBJ1-4	TGTGCCAGCAGCGGGACGGGGGAAAAACTGTTTTTT	CASSGTGEKLFF
TRBD1	.	TRBV6-2/TRBV6-3	TRBJ1-5	TGTGCCAGCAGCCCGATCTACAGGGGCGTGGATCAGCCCCAGCATTTT	CASSPIYRGVDQPQHF
TRBD1	.	TRBV7-3	TRBJ2-3	TGTGCCAGCAGCTTCGGGACAGGGGGACCAGATACGCAGTATTTT	CASSFGTGGPDTQYF
.	.	TRBV4-1	TRBJ1-3	TGCGCCAGCAGCCGGCAGTGGACTGGAAACACCATATATTTT	CASSRQWTGNTIYF
.	.	TRBV28	TRBJ1-5	TGTGCCAGCAGCTGGGGGCAAAAGCCCCAGCATTTT	CASSWGQKPQHF
.	once	TRBV2	TRBJ2-6	TGTGCCAGCAGCGCTAGGACCCCGGACTCTGGGGCCAACGTCCTGACTTTC	CASSARTPDSGANVLTF
.	.	TRBV19	TRBJ2-1	TGTGCCAGTACCCACGGCGGACAGCACTACAATGAGCAGTTCTTC	CASTHGGQHYNEQFF
.	.	TRBV7-3	TRBJ1-3	TGTGCCAGCAGCCTCGGAGGGGACACCATATATTTT	CASSLGGDTIYF
.	once	TRBV21-1	TRBJ1-1	TGTGCCAGCAGCAAAGTTTGCCAGGGGACTGTCTTGAACACTGAAGCTTTCTTT	CASSKVCQGTVLNTEAFF
TRBD1	once	TRBV18	TRBJ1-4	TGTGCCAGCTCACCACTTCGATCGGGACAGGGGGCAACTAATGAAAAACTGTTTTTT	CASSPLRSGQGATNEKLFF
.	.	TRBV5-1	TRBJ2-5	TGCGCCAGCAGCTTGGCCCCGCATCCCGGGGAGACCCAGTACTTC	CASSLAPHPGETQYF
.	.	TRBV30	TRBJ1-6	TGTGCCTGGAGTGTATTGGTTGGGGGAAATTCACCCCTCCACTTT	CAWSVLVGGNSPLHF
.	.	TRBV18	TRBJ1-6	TGTGCCAGCTCACCGAGCGTTGTGTCTATTTCACCCCTCCACTTT	CASSPSVVSISPLHF
.	.	TRBV20-1	TRBJ2-5	TGCAGTGAGAAGAGGTGGGAGACCCAGTACTTC	CSEKRWETQYF
.	.	TRBV19	TRBJ1-5	TGTGCCAGTAGTATAGTTCTCAGTCCGGGGCAGCCCCAGCATTTT	CASSIVLSPGQPQHF
.	.	TRBV6-5	TRBJ2-5	TGTGCCAGCAGCTGGACCGAGAGGGAGACCCAGTACTTC	CASSWTERETQYF
TRBD1	.	TRBV28	TRBJ1-2	TGTGCCAGCAGTTTTAATGACAGGGATAATGGCTACACCTTC	CASSFNDRDNGYTF
TRBD2	.	TRBV3-1/TRBV3-2	TRBJ2-1	TGTGCCAGCAGCCCCCTAATCGGGACTAGCGGAAACAATGAGCAGTTCTTC	CASSPLIGTSGNNEQFF
TRBD2	.	TRBV6-2/TRBV6-3	TRBJ2-1	TGTGCCAGCAGTTACGCGGCGGGAGGGAACAATGAGCAGTTCTTC	CASSYAAGGNNEQFF
.	.	TRBV6-5	TRBJ1-2	TGTGCCAGCAGGGACGCGGCGATGGGCTACACCTTC	CASRDAAMGYTF
.	.	TRBV7-9	TRBJ2-2	TGTGCCAGCAGCCCCTCTGGACGGGCCGGGGAGCTGTTTTTT	CASSPSGRAGELFF
TRBD1	.	TRBV15	TRBJ2-1	TGTGCCACCAGCGGCGAGACAGGGGGAGATGAGCAGTTCTTC	CATSGETGGDEQFF
.	.	TRBV5-5	TRBJ2-3	TGTGCCAGCAGCTTGCTCGGCACAGATACGCAGTATTTT	CASSLLGTDTQYF
.	.	TRBV4-1	TRBJ2-5	TGCGCCAGCAGCCAGTGGGTACAAGAGACCCAGTACTTC	CASSQWVQETQYF